The T cell receptor (beta chain) under discussion was sequenced for a study of blood T cell repertoires in COVID-19. Profiling relied on immunoSEQ multiplex PCR, and the TCRdb table lists in-frame clones only, not all of them. The table lists roughly 200,000 clones, roughly 89% of them singletons. The CDR3 has 14 amino acids. Trimming shortened V by 2 bases and J by 10 bases, and 15 bases separated the two germline ends. The germline CDR1 and CDR2 sequences are GTSNPN and SVGIG (reference sequence). This rearrangement joins TRBV30 to TRBJ1-6; no definite D call. Sequenced: peripheral blood. This TCR was sampled from a woman aged 18-35 years who had recovered from COVID-19. CDR3 sequence reads: CAWSRWAEGSPLHF. The CDR3 DNA follows: TGTGCCTGGAGTCGATGGGCAGAGGGCTCACCCCTCCACTTT.